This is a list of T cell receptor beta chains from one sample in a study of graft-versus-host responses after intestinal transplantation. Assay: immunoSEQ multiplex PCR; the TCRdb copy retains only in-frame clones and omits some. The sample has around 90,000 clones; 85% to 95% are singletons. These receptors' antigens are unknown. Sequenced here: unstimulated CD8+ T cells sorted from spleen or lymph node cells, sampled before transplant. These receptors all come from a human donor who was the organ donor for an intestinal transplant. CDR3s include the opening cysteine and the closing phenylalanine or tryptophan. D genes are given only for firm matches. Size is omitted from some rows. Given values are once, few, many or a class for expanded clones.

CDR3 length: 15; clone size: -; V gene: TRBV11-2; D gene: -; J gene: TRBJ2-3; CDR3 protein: CASSLGGGTTDTQYF; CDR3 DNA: TGTGCCAGCAGCTTAGGCGGGGGCACCACAGATACGCAGTATTTT
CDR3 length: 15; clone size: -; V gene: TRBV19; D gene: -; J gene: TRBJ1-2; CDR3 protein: CASSISGGSLNGYTF; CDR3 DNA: TGTGCCAGTAGTATATCCGGGGGGAGTCTCAATGGCTACACCTTC
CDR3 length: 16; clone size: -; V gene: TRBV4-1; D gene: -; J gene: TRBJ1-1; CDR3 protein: CASTKTPQGSWAEAFF; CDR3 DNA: TGCGCCAGCACAAAAACGCCCCAGGGGTCTTGGGCTGAAGCTTTCTTT
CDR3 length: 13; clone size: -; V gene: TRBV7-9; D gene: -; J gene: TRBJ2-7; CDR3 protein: CAIGNRVTYEQYF; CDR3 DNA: TGTGCCATTGGGAACAGGGTTACCTACGAGCAGTACTTC
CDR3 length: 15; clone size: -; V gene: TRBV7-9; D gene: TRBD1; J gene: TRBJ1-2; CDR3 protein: CASSSTAGGAYGYTF; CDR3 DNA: TGTGCCAGCAGCTCCACGGCAGGGGGCGCCTATGGCTACACCTTC
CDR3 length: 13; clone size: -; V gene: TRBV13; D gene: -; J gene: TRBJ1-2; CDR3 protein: CASSLNTYYGYTF; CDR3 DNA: TGTGCCAGCAGCTTAAACACATACTATGGCTACACCTTC
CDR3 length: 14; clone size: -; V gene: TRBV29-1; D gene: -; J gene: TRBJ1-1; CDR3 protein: CSVVGGLVNTEAFF; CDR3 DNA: TGCAGCGTCGTGGGGGGGTTGGTGAACACTGAAGCTTTCTTT
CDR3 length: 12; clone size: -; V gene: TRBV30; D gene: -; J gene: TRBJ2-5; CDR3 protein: CAWSVHRETQYF; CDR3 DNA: TGTGCCTGGAGTGTACACAGAGAGACCCAGTACTTC
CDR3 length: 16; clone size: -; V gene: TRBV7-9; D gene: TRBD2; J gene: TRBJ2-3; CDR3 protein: CASSFPGGEYPDTQYF; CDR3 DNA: TGTGCCAGCAGCTTTCCGGGGGGGGAGTACCCAGATACGCAGTATTTT
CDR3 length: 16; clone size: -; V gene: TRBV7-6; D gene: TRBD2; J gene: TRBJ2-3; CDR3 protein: CASSVHSGGAPDTQYF; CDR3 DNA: TGTGCCAGCAGCGTTCATAGCGGGGGGGCCCCAGATACGCAGTATTTT
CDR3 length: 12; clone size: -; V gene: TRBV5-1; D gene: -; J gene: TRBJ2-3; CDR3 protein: CASRASTDTQYF; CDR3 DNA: TGCGCCAGCAGGGCTAGCACAGATACGCAGTATTTT
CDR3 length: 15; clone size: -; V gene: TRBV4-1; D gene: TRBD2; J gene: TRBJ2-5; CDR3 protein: CASSQVSGGSETQYF; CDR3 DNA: TGCGCCAGCAGCCAAGTGAGCGGGGGGTCGGAGACCCAGTACTTC
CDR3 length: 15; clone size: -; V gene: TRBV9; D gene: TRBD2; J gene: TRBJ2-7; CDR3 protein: CASSAAAGLTYEQYF; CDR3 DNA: TGTGCCAGCAGCGCGGCAGCGGGGCTCACCTACGAGCAGTACTTC
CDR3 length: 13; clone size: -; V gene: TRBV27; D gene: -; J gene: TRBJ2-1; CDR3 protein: CASSPQGVNEQFF; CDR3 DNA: TGTGCCAGCAGTCCGCAAGGGGTCAATGAGCAGTTCTTC
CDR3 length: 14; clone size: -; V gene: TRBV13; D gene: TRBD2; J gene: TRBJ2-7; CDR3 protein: CASSFSGGAYEQYF; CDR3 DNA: TGTGCCAGCAGCTTCAGCGGGGGGGCCTACGAGCAGTACTTC
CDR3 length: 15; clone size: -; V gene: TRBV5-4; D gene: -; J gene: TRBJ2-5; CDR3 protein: CASSLAGGGFETQYF; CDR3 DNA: TGTGCCAGCAGCTTGGCGGGGGGCGGATTCGAGACCCAGTACTTC
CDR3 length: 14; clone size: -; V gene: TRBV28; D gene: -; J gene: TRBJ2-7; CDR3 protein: CASSPGQTHYEQYF; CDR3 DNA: TGTGCCAGCAGTCCCGGACAGACACACTACGAGCAGTACTTC
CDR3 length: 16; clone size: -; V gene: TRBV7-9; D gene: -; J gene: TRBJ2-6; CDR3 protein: CASSPDSFSGANVLTF; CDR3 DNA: TGTGCCAGCAGCCCGGACAGTTTCTCTGGGGCCAACGTCCTGACTTTC
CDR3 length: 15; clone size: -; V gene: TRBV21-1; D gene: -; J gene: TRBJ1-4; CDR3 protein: CASSKCGTDNEKLFF; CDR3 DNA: TGTGCCAGCAGCAAATGCGGGACAGATAATGAAAAACTGTTTTTT
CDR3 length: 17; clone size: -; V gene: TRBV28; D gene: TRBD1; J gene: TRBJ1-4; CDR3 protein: CASSSGTGGAANEKLFF; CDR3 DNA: TGTGCCAGCAGTTCGGGGACAGGGGGCGCGGCTAATGAAAAACTGTTTTTT
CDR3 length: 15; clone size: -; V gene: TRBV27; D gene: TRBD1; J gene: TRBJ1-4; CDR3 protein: CASSFLGQGSEKLFF; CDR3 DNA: TGTGCCAGCAGTTTTCTGGGACAGGGGTCAGAAAAACTGTTTTTT
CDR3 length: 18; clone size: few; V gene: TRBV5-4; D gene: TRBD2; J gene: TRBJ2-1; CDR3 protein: CASSPPLWATSGREEQFF; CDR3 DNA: TGTGCCAGCAGCCCCCCTCTATGGGCGACTAGCGGGAGAGAGGAGCAGTTCTTC
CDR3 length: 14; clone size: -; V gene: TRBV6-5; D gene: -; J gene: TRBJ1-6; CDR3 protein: CASSYRQGHSPLHF; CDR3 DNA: TGTGCCAGCAGTTATCGGCAGGGTCATTCACCCCTCCACTTT
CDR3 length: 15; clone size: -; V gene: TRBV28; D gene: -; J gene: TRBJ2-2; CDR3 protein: CASSLGRGPTGELFF; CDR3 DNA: TGTGCCAGCAGTTTAGGGCGGGGCCCCACCGGGGAGCTGTTTTTT
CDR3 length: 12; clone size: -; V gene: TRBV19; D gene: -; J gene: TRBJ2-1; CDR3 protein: CAVSGERYEQFF; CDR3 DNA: TGTGCCGTTAGCGGAGAGAGGTATGAGCAGTTCTTC
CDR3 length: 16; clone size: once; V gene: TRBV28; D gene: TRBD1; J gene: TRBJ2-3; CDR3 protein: CASMLRGTADTDTQYF; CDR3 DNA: TGTGCCAGCATGTTACGAGGGACAGCCGACACAGATACGCAGTATTTT
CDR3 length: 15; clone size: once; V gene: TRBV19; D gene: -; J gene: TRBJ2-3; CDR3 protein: CASSIAASGSDTQYF; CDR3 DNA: TGTGCCAGTAGTATAGCCGCTAGTGGGTCAGATACGCAGTATTTT
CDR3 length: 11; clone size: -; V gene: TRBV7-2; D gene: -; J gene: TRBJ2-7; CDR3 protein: CASSFYYEQYF; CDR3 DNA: TGTGCCAGCAGCTTCTACTACGAGCAGTACTTC
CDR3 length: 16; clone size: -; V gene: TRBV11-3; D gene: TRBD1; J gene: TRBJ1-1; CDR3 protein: CASSTRDRGMHTEAFF; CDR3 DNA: TGTGCCAGCAGCACACGGGACAGGGGAATGCACACTGAAGCTTTCTTT
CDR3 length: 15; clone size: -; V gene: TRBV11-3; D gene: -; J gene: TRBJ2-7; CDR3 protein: CASTPPGRGRYEQYF; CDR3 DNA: TGTGCCAGCACCCCGCCGGGCAGGGGTCGCTACGAGCAGTACTTC
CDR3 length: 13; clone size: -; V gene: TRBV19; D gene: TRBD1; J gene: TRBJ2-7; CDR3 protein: CASRDRGAYEQYF; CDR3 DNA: TGTGCCAGTAGGGACAGGGGTGCCTACGAGCAGTACTTC
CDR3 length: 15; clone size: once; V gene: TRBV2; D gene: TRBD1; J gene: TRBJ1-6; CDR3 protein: CASSHRDRGSSPLHF; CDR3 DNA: TGCGCCAGCAGTCACCGGGACAGGGGATCTTCACCCCTCCACTTT
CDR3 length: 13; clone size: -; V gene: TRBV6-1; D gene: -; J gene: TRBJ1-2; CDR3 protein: CASRRHSPYGYTF; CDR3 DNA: TGTGCCAGCAGGAGACACTCACCCTATGGCTACACCTTC
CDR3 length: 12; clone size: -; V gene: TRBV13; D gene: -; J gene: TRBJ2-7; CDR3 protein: CASSPAGDEQYF; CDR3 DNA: TGTGCCAGCAGCCCAGCAGGGGACGAGCAGTACTTC
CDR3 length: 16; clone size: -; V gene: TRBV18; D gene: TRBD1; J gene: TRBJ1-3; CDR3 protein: CASSPGGQVAGNTIYF; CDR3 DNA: TGTGCCAGCTCACCGGGGGGACAGGTGGCTGGAAACACCATATATTTT
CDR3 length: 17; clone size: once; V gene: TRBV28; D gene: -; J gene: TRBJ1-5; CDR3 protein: CASSPVVRPHGNQPQHF; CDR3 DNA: TGTGCCAGCAGTCCGGTCGTTCGACCCCACGGGAATCAGCCCCAGCATTTT
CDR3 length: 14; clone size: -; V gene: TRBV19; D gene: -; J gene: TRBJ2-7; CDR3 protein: CASSILQSSGEQYF; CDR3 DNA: TGTGCCAGTAGTATACTACAGTCCTCAGGGGAGCAGTACTTC